Detailed here is one T cell receptor beta chain. Measured with immunoSEQ multiplex PCR; TCRdb has only the in-frame clones, and not every one. The repertoire consists of fewer than 350,000 clones, with around 87% occurring once and the leading ten covering 7.8%. Trimming removed 6 bases at V and 11 bases at J, with 16 bases between. CDR3 size: 13 residues. Germline V gives CDR1 MDHEN, CDR2 SYDVKM. This record belongs to a study of blood T cell repertoires in COVID-19. Overall study context: Italy, Spain and the United States were the sources of the convalescent and acute COVID-19 samples. PBMCs, B-cell-depleted T cells, or T cells provided the cDNA or gDNA that made up the material.

The chain has TRBV28 and TRBJ1-4; D unclear. The TCR originated in a woman aged 45-59 years who had recovered from COVID-19. The sequencing input was peripheral blood. The CDR3 region is CASRSTLQRKLFF. CDR3 nucleotide sequence: TGTGCCAGCAGGTCTACGCTCCAGCGTAAACTGTTTTTT.